This is a list of T cell receptor beta chains from one sample in a study of neurological immune-mediated disorders. From the 5' RACE reads, TCRdb called clonotypes with MiXCR, one entry per CDR3 protein. The sample holds 120,000 or so distinct CDR3 sequences, 3.2% seen once. The sequencing sample was made of PBMCs. These receptor sequences come from a woman in her 30s with multiple sclerosis. Each CDR3 is given with its conserved first and last residue. D genes are given only for firm matches. The size of a clone is reported for some rows only, either as once, few or many, or as a class for expanded clones.

J,D,length,V,size,CDR3,DNA
TRBJ1-1,.,12,TRBV7-2,.,CASSLNTPSALF,TGTGCCAGCAGCCTAAACACCCCTTCAGCTTTGTTT
TRBJ2-7,.,11,TRBV6-1,many,CASLWGYEQYF,TGTGCCTCCCTTTGGGGCTACGAGCAGTACTTC
TRBJ2-7,.,15,TRBV7-8,many,CASSLNAAGGSEQYF,TGTGCCAGCAGCTTAAATGCCGCAGGGGGGTCCGAGCAGTACTTC
TRBJ2-7,TRBD2,14,TRBV5-1,few,CASSQTSGPYEQYF,TGCGCCAGCAGCCAGACTAGCGGCCCCTACGAGCAGTACTTC
TRBJ1-2,.,12,TRBV18,.,CDSSTGNYGYTF,TGTGACAGCTCAACAGGGAACTATGGCTACACCTTC
TRBJ2-5,.,12,TRBV7-2,many,CASSLVQETQYF,TGTGCCAGCAGCCTAGTTCAAGAGACCCAGTACTTC
TRBJ1-2,.,14,TRBV4-3,few,CASSQDRRASGYTF,TGCGCCAGCAGCCAAGATCGCAGGGCTTCTGGCTACACCTTC
TRBJ2-7,TRBD2,13,TRBV5-1,many,CASSFRLADEQYF,TGCGCCAGCAGCTTCAGACTAGCCGACGAGCAGTACTTC
TRBJ1-2,.,14,TRBV30,.,CAWSVQRGLYGYTF,TGTGCCTGGAGTGTACAAAGAGGGCTCTATGGCTACACCTTC
TRBJ2-5,TRBD1,13,TRBV6-5,many,CASSYGTVETQYF,TGTGCCAGCAGTTACGGGACAGTAGAGACCCAGTACTTC
TRBJ2-7,.,15,TRBV12-3/TRBV12-4,few,CASSFGGRPVYEQYF,TGTGCCAGCAGTTTTGGGGGGCGCCCAGTCTACGAGCAGTACTTC
TRBJ1-2,.,12,TRBV20-1,many,CSAILWGGGYTF,TGCAGTGCTATCCTTTGGGGGGGAGGCTACACCTTC
TRBJ2-2,.,11,TRBV20-1,many,CSARFGGELFF,TGCAGTGCCCGGTTTGGCGGGGAGCTGTTTTTT
TRBJ1-5,.,15,TRBV19,many,CASSDQGYRNQPQHF,TGTGCCAGTAGTGATCAGGGTTATCGCAATCAGCCCCAGCATTTT
TRBJ2-1,TRBD2,15,TRBV20-1,many,CSARGRESQYNEQFF,TGCAGTGCTAGGGGGCGGGAGAGCCAGTACAATGAGCAGTTCTTC
TRBJ1-4,.,16,TRBV5-1,many,CASSLSVSGANEKLFF,TGCGCCAGCAGCTTGAGTGTTTCAGGGGCTAATGAAAAACTGTTTTTT
TRBJ2-5,TRBD2,15,TRBV7-2,many,CASSLESGGVETQYF,TGTGCCAGCAGCTTAGAGTCGGGAGGGGTGGAGACCCAGTACTTC
TRBJ1-5,.,14,TRBV30,few,CAWSLGGSEQPQHF,TGTGCCTGGAGTCTCGGGGGATCTGAACAGCCCCAGCATTTT
TRBJ2-7,TRBD2,12,TRBV20-1,many,CSARRLAYEQYF,TGCAGTGCTAGACGACTAGCTTACGAGCAGTACTTC
TRBJ1-1,.,16,TRBV20-1,many,CSARGIIQGRGTEAFF,TGCAGTGCTAGAGGTATAATACAGGGCCGAGGGACTGAAGCTTTCTTT
TRBJ2-1,.,16,TRBV12-3/TRBV12-4,many,CASSSLVTFSYNEQFF,TGTGCCAGCAGTTCTCTAGTGACCTTCTCCTACAATGAGCAGTTCTTC
TRBJ2-2,.,15,TRBV4-1,many,CASSHSLDRPGELFF,TGCGCCAGCAGCCATTCTTTAGACCGTCCCGGGGAGCTGTTTTTT
TRBJ2-1,.,13,TRBV20-1,many,CSASPRAGNEQFF,TGCAGTGCTAGTCCCCGCGCCGGTAATGAGCAGTTCTTC
TRBJ1-5,.,16,TRBV2,many,CASSEAGGLGNQPQHF,TGTGCCAGCAGTGAAGCGGGGGGGCTGGGCAATCAGCCCCAGCATTTT
TRBJ1-4,TRBD1,16,TRBV4-3,many,CASSPRAGGDNEKLFF,TGCGCCAGCAGCCCAAGGGCAGGGGGCGACAATGAAAAACTGTTTTTT
TRBJ2-1,TRBD1,15,TRBV6-2/TRBV6-3,many,CASSSRDRTYNEQFF,TGTGCCAGCAGTAGCCGGGACAGGACCTACAATGAGCAGTTCTTC
TRBJ1-6,.,13,TRBV7-6,few,CASSLGTSGPLHF,TGTGCCAGCAGCCTCGGGACCTCTGGACCCCTCCACTTT
TRBJ1-1,.,14,TRBV14,many,CASSQATPGTEAFF,TGTGCCAGCAGCCAAGCCACTCCGGGCACTGAAGCTTTCTTT
TRBJ1-1,TRBD1,15,TRBV7-2,many,CASSYGDRGYVEAFF,TGTGCCAGCAGCTACGGGGACAGGGGCTATGTTGAAGCTTTCTTT
TRBJ1-2,.,12,TRBV6-6,many,CASSYLNRGYTF,TGTGCCAGCAGTTACCTGAACAGGGGCTACACCTTC
TRBJ2-7,TRBD1,16,TRBV12-3/TRBV12-4,many,CASSPLSGTGLYEQYF,TGTGCCAGCAGTCCCCTATCCGGGACAGGACTTTACGAGCAGTACTTC
TRBJ2-7,.,13,TRBV7-8,many,CASSLSGAYEQYF,TGTGCCAGCAGCCTCTCGGGGGCCTACGAGCAGTACTTC
TRBJ2-2,TRBD1,16,TRBV27,many,CASSLGDRGPPGELFF,TGTGCCAGCAGTTTAGGGGACAGGGGGCCCCCCGGGGAGCTGTTTTTT
TRBJ2-5,TRBD2,18,TRBV5-1,many,CASSPRLAGGPLQETQYF,TGCGCCAGCAGCCCGAGACTAGCGGGGGGGCCCCTCCAAGAGACCCAGTACTTC
TRBJ2-2,.,15,TRBV10-1,.,CASSERKLGTGELFF,TGCGCCAGCAGTGAGCGAAAACTGGGTACCGGGGAGCTGTTTTTT
TRBJ2-2,TRBD1,16,TRBV10-3,few,CAISRGQGRNTGELFF,TGTGCCATCAGCCGAGGACAGGGCCGGAACACCGGGGAGCTGTTTTTT